This is a list of T cell receptor beta chains from one sample in a study of blood T cell repertoires in COVID-19. Only in-frame clones appear in the TCRdb table, and some are missing; sequencing was by immunoSEQ multiplex PCR. In the table there are roughly 260,000 clones, roughly 87% of which are singletons. The sequencing sample was made of peripheral blood. The receptors come from a woman aged 45-65 years who had recovered from COVID-19. The CDR3 runs from the conserved cysteine through the conserved F or W. Size tells how often a clone was seen (once, few, many) or the class of an expanded clone, and some rows leave it out.

cdr3_aa	v_call	clone_size	j_call
CASSQSEGVSSPLHF	TRBV3-1/TRBV3-2	many	TRBJ1-6
CATSREIQGDGQPQHF	TRBV15	NA	TRBJ1-5
CASSPLPGQGAYEQYF	TRBV14	once	TRBJ2-7
CATAGRSSGNTIYF	TRBV6-4	NA	TRBJ1-3
CASSARASALDEQFF	TRBV3-1/TRBV3-2	NA	TRBJ2-1
CATSRRDRGFVSNQPQHF	TRBV15	NA	TRBJ1-5
CASSAGGKGNQPQHF	TRBV9	NA	TRBJ1-5
CASSFLLAGGPYEQYF	TRBV27	NA	TRBJ2-7
CASSKPSGRGETQYF	TRBV6-2/TRBV6-3	NA	TRBJ2-5
CAGTLESREQFF	TRBV30	NA	TRBJ2-1
CAWSARQGEKDGYTF	TRBV30	NA	TRBJ1-2
CASSPIQGSGYEQYF	TRBV3-1/TRBV3-2	NA	TRBJ2-7
CASSHPGQGHTEAFF	TRBV4-1	NA	TRBJ1-1
CASSLVPLAGGNEQFF	TRBV7-2	NA	TRBJ2-1
CASSADSFNEKLFF	TRBV5-6	NA	TRBJ1-4
CATTGTGGGYTF	TRBV6-5	NA	TRBJ1-2
CASSRDSSGYTF	TRBV7-3	once	TRBJ1-2
CSVNSGRVSDEQFF	TRBV29-1	NA	TRBJ2-1
CSVDGTGNNSPLHF	TRBV29-1	NA	TRBJ1-6
CASSLTGIYEQYF	TRBV28	NA	TRBJ2-7
CASSLDTGTGSSYEQYF	TRBV28	NA	TRBJ2-7
CASSDSAAYNSPLHF	TRBV6-4	NA	TRBJ1-6
CASSRNQTGSTF	TRBV4-3	NA	TRBJ1-2
CASSSDRDRAPETQYF	TRBV7-2	NA	TRBJ2-5
CASREGSRNSPLHF	TRBV27	NA	TRBJ1-6
CASSQDREREDEQYF	TRBV3-1/TRBV3-2	NA	TRBJ2-7
CASSLIPRDTDTQYF	TRBV7-2	NA	TRBJ2-3
CASSQDLGRGDVTGELFF	TRBV4-1	NA	TRBJ2-2
CASSQDELYVDSGANVLTF	TRBV4-1	NA	TRBJ2-6
CAWSVRGASNSPLHF	TRBV30	NA	TRBJ1-6
CASRKQGVRFTEAFF	TRBV28	once	TRBJ1-1
CASSLGAGSKTEAFF	TRBV14	few	TRBJ1-1
CASSGQIWNYGYTF	TRBV28	once	TRBJ1-2
CASSPMRGGKLFF	TRBV12-3/TRBV12-4	NA	TRBJ1-4
CASSKWRQASYEQYF	TRBV21-1	NA	TRBJ2-7
CASSPWRGRDFEYEQYF	TRBV11-2	NA	TRBJ2-7
CASSLLGSTSGTYNEQFF	TRBV6-6	once	TRBJ2-1
CASSLVSQGANSPLHF	TRBV7-8	NA	TRBJ1-6
CASSLWTDMGELFF	TRBV3-1/TRBV3-2	few	TRBJ2-2
CASSLGLKYEQYF	TRBV11-2	NA	TRBJ2-7
CASSVGSGGAGETQYF	TRBV9	NA	TRBJ2-5
CASSSTGGSYEQYF	TRBV5-1	NA	TRBJ2-7
CSVGAGWGMNTEAFF	TRBV29-1	NA	TRBJ1-1
CASSLASMNTEAFF	TRBV5-4	NA	TRBJ1-1
CASSLATGVSTEAFF	TRBV11-2	NA	TRBJ1-1
CASSFLAGVGTDTQYF	TRBV28	NA	TRBJ2-3
CAWSVQFNYGYTF	TRBV30	NA	TRBJ1-2
CASSLDQDRGGEQFF	TRBV11-3	NA	TRBJ2-1